This is a list of T cell receptor beta chains from one sample in a study of T cells in Graves' hyperthyroidism and ophthalmopathy. MiXCR was run by TCRdb on the multiplex PCR reads, yielding one entry per CDR3 protein. The data show roughly 560,000 distinct CDR3 sequences, roughly 14% seen once. Sequenced input: blood. Receptor source: a woman in her thirties or forties with Graves' ophthalmopathy. The CDR3 runs from the conserved cysteine through the conserved F or W. Each record gives: D gene, clone size, CDR3 length, V gene, J gene, CDR3 protein, CDR3 DNA. The D gene is left open where the match is weak. For some rows the clone size is stated as once, few or many, or as a class when expanded; others skip it.

d_gene: .
abundance: many
len: 15
v_gene: TRBV6-1
j_gene: TRBJ1-3
CDR3aa: CASSAIDRTGNTIYF
CDR3nt: TGTGCCAGCAGTGCCATTGACAGGACTGGAAACACCATATATTTT

d_gene: .
abundance: many
len: 13
v_gene: TRBV29-1
j_gene: TRBJ2-5
CDR3aa: CSAQGQSKETQYF
CDR3nt: TGCAGCGCCCAAGGACAGTCTAAAGAGACCCAGTACTTC

d_gene: TRBD1
abundance: many
len: 15
v_gene: TRBV12-3/TRBV12-4
j_gene: TRBJ2-7
CDR3aa: CASSLTLRQGNEQYF
CDR3nt: TGTGCCAGCAGTTTAACTCTAAGACAGGGAAACGAGCAGTACTTC

d_gene: .
abundance: many
len: 13
v_gene: TRBV6-2/TRBV6-3
j_gene: TRBJ2-1
CDR3aa: CASSYLGLDEQFF
CDR3nt: TGTGCCAGCAGTTATCTAGGTTTGGATGAGCAGTTCTTC

d_gene: TRBD2
abundance: .
len: 13
v_gene: TRBV9
j_gene: TRBJ2-7
CDR3aa: CASSVSQRGEQYF
CDR3nt: TGTGCCAGCAGCGTAAGCCAGCGGGGAGAGCAGTACTTC

d_gene: .
abundance: many
len: 16
v_gene: TRBV11-1
j_gene: TRBJ1-1
CDR3aa: CASSLWGLGERTEAFF
CDR3nt: TGTGCCAGCAGCTTATGGGGGTTAGGGGAACGGACTGAAGCTTTCTTT

d_gene: .
abundance: few
len: 14
v_gene: TRBV7-2
j_gene: TRBJ1-1
CDR3aa: CASKGGTWNTEAFF
CDR3nt: TGTGCCAGCAAAGGCGGGACTTGGAACACTGAAGCTTTCTTT

d_gene: .
abundance: many
len: 14
v_gene: TRBV7-9
j_gene: TRBJ2-7
CDR3aa: CASSFWQVPYEQYF
CDR3nt: TGTGCCAGCAGCTTCTGGCAGGTACCCTACGAGCAGTACTTC

d_gene: TRBD2
abundance: many
len: 15
v_gene: TRBV28
j_gene: TRBJ2-7
CDR3aa: CASRTSGRGVYEQYF
CDR3nt: TGTGCCAGCAGGACTAGCGGGAGGGGGGTCTACGAGCAGTACTTC

d_gene: .
abundance: many
len: 15
v_gene: TRBV20-1
j_gene: TRBJ2-6
CDR3aa: CSASPGAPGANVLTF
CDR3nt: TGCAGTGCTAGTCCCGGGGCGCCTGGGGCCAACGTCCTGACTTTC

d_gene: .
abundance: many
len: 13
v_gene: TRBV10-3
j_gene: TRBJ2-1
CDR3aa: CAISEEDYNEQFF
CDR3nt: TGTGCCATCAGTGAGGAGGACTACAATGAGCAGTTCTTC

d_gene: .
abundance: many
len: 15
v_gene: TRBV12-3/TRBV12-4
j_gene: TRBJ2-7
CDR3aa: CASSLSGRLSYEQYF
CDR3nt: TGTGCCAGCAGTCTCTCAGGACGTCTCTCCTACGAGCAGTACTTC

d_gene: TRBD1
abundance: .
len: 17
v_gene: TRBV28
j_gene: TRBJ1-2
CDR3aa: CASSEWGTGMELYGYTF
CDR3nt: TGTGCCAGCAGCGAGTGGGGGACAGGGATGGAACTGTATGGCTACACCTTC

d_gene: TRBD1
abundance: many
len: 16
v_gene: TRBV11-1
j_gene: TRBJ1-3
CDR3aa: CASSPQGQTSGNTIYF
CDR3nt: TGTGCCAGCAGCCCCCAGGGACAGACCTCTGGAAACACCATATATTTT

d_gene: .
abundance: many
len: 14
v_gene: TRBV19
j_gene: TRBJ2-7
CDR3aa: CASSNSFTTYEQYF
CDR3nt: TGTGCCAGTAGTAACAGCTTCACCACCTACGAGCAGTACTTC

d_gene: .
abundance: few
len: 16
v_gene: TRBV20-1
j_gene: TRBJ1-3
CDR3aa: CSAPYKGLGGRNTIYF
CDR3nt: TGCAGTGCTCCTTATAAAGGACTTGGGGGGAGAAACACCATATATTTT

d_gene: .
abundance: .
len: 15
v_gene: TRBV27
j_gene: TRBJ1-5
CDR3aa: CASSLWGTTNQPQHF
CDR3nt: TGTGCCAGCAGTTTATGGGGGACCACGAATCAGCCCCAGCATTTT